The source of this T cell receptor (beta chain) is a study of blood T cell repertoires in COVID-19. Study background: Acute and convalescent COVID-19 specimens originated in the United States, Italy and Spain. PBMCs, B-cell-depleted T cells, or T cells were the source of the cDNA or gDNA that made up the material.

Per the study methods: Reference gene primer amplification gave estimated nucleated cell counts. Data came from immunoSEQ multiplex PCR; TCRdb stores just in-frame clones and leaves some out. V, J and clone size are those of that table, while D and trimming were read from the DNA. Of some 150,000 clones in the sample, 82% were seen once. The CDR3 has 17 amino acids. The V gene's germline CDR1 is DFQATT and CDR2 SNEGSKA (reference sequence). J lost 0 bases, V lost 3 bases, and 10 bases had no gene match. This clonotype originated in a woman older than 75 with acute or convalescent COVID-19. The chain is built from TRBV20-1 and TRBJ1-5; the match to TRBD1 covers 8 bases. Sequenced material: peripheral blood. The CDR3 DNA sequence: TGCAGTGCTAGTCTCGGCAGGGGGCCCTATAGCAATCAGCCCCAGCATTTT. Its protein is CSASLGRGPYSNQPQHF.